The next 19 T cell receptor beta chains were all read from a single sample in a study of T cell responses to AZD1222 COVID-19 vaccine. Some clones are missing from TCRdb's copy, which holds only in-frame ones; the method was immunoSEQ multiplex PCR. Among about 180,000 clones listed, about nine tenths were seen once. The sequencing used peripheral blood, collected on day 0 of AZD1222 vaccination. The source is an adult in good health.

The V call is TRBV4-3, the J call TRBJ2-3, with 8 bases aligning to TRBD1. The germline V gene encodes CDR1 LGHNA and CDR2 YSLEER. The CDR3 totals 16 residues. With V trimmed by 3 bases and J by 1 base, 6 bases remained unmatched. The CDR3 bases are TGCGCCAGCAGCCAGGACTTGACAGGGGGCACAGATACGCAGTATTTT. This codes for CASSQDLTGGTDTQYF.

The chain links TRBV11-3 to TRBJ2-1, with 7 bases aligning to TRBD2. Germline loops: CDR1 SGHNT, CDR2 YENEEA. Unmatched junction bases numbered 9, after V lost 0 bases and J lost 4 bases. There are 17 residues in the CDR3. DNA of the CDR3: TGTGCCAGCAGCTTAGAAGGAGCGAGCGGGGTTTACAATGAGCAGTTCTTC. Translated: CASSLEGASGVYNEQFF.

V usage is TRBV5-1 and J usage is TRBJ1-2; D remains ambiguous. From germline, CDR1 is SGHRS and CDR2 YFSETQ. The V end was cut by 0 bases, the J end by 3 bases, with 18 bases between. This CDR3 comprises 17 residues. CDR3 in DNA: TGCGCCAGCAGCTTGGGTGGCAGTCCCGTTGTTGACTATGGCTACACCTTC. Its protein is CASSLGGSPVVDYGYTF.

The rearrangement joins TRBV2 to TRBJ2-4, with 7 bases fitting TRBD1. V was pared by 4 bases and J by 0 bases, with 12 bases of the junction left unmatched. The V gene's germline CDR1 is SNHLY and CDR2 FYNNEI. The CDR3 runs 18 residues. The DNA of the CDR3 is TGTGCCAGCAGTGGCCGACAGGGAGTGATCGGAGCCAAAAACATTCAGTACTTC. Translating gives CASSGRQGVIGAKNIQYF.

This clone was seen more than once but under ten times. This rearrangement joins TRBV4-2 to TRBJ2-7, with 7 bases fitting TRBD1. From germline, CDR1 is LGHNA and CDR2 YNFKEQ. This CDR3 comprises 14 residues. V was clipped by 5 bases and J by 4 bases; unmatched bases: 8. The CDR3: CASSSMTGKYEQYF. In DNA, the CDR3 is TGTGCCAGCAGCTCCATGACAGGGAAGTACGAGCAGTACTTC.

This clone is a singleton in its sample. The chain links TRBV10-3 to TRBJ2-3, with TRBD2 matching over 10 bases. The J segment lost 1 base and the V segment lost 6 bases, leaving 4 bases of the junction unmatched. Germline-derived CDR1 and CDR2 are ENHRY and SYGVKD. This CDR3 has 15 residues. For the CDR3, the DNA is TGTGCCATCAGCCCGAGCGGGGGGGGCACAGATACGCAGTATTTT. Its protein is CAISPSGGGTDTQYF.

The gene calls are TRBV29-1 and TRBJ2-3, with D perhaps TRBD2 (5 bases). This CDR3 is built from 17 residues. The germline CDR1 and CDR2 sequences are SQVTM and ANQGSEA. Trimming left V 6 bases short and J 1 base short, with 23 bases between. DNA for the CDR3: TGCAGCGTCCCCGGATTCCCCGGGGTTGGAGGCACAGATACGCAGTATTTT. Its protein product is CSVPGFPGVGGTDTQYF.

This rearrangement joins TRBV19 to TRBJ1-4; D unclear. V was shortened by 7 bases and J by 0 bases, with 15 bases between the two germline ends. The germline gives CDR1 LNHDA, CDR2 SQIVND (reference sequence). The CDR3 totals 16 residues. The DNA for the CDR3 is TGTGCCAGTACTTCAGAGGACGATGCAACTAATGAAAAACTGTTTTTT. It translates to CASTSEDDATNEKLFF.

This clone was recorded a few times. This chain joins TRBV18 and TRBJ2-3; the D gene is possibly TRBD2 (6 bases). V gave up 8 bases and J gave up 0 bases, with 15 bases separating them. The germline V gene has CDR1 KGHSH and CDR2 LQKENI. The CDR3 is made up of 15 amino acids. The CDR3 nucleotides are TGTGCCAGCACCCGTGGAGGGGCGAGCACAGATACGCAGTATTTT. Translation: CASTRGGASTDTQYF.

This clone has just one count. This chain uses TRBV9 with TRBJ2-2; D gene ambiguous. Germline V gives CDR1 SGDLS, CDR2 YYNGEE. CDR3 length: 12 residues. V lost 4 bases to trimming and J lost 3 bases, with 4 bases between them. The chain's CDR3 is CASSPYTGELFF. Written as DNA, the CDR3 is TGTGCCAGCAGCCCATACACCGGGGAGCTGTTTTTT.

V and J are TRBV9 and TRBJ2-7; 7 bases are shared with TRBD1. CDR3 length: 14 residues. CDR1 and CDR2 (germline): SGDLS, YYNGEE. V trimming: 6 bases; J trimming: 3 bases; junction bases outside the gene matches: 9. CDR3 sequence: CASTKGTVDYEQYF. The CDR3 DNA follows: TGTGCCAGCACTAAGGGGACAGTCGACTACGAGCAGTACTTC.

V gene TRBV5-4 combines with J gene TRBJ1-6; no clear D. Trimming took off 4 bases at V and 6 bases at J, with 11 bases between the two ends. CDR1 and CDR2 (germline): SGHNT, YYREEE (reference sequence). CDR3 length: 14 amino acids. The DNA for the CDR3 is TGTGCCAGCAGCCCCCCTTGGTCTAATTCACCCCTCCACTTT. Encoded protein: CASSPPWSNSPLHF. Using reference TRBV5-4 and TRBJ1-6 for the parts outside the CDR3, the full variable domain is ETGVTQSPTHLIKTRGQQVTLRCSSQSGHNTVSWYQQALGQGPQFIFQYYREEENGRGNFPPRFSGLQFPNYSSELNVNALELDDSALYLCASSPPWSNSPLHFGNGTRLTVT.

The V call is TRBV24-1, the J call TRBJ2-2; weak D call: TRBD2 (5 bases). The CDR3 contains 15 residues. From germline, CDR1 is KGHDR and CDR2 SFDVKD. Trimming took off 2 bases at V and 3 bases at J, with 9 bases between the two ends. Here the CDR3 reads CATSDWRIDTGELFF. The CDR3 DNA reads as TGTGCCACCAGTGATTGGAGGATAGACACCGGGGAGCTGTTTTTT.

The CDR3 here is CASSYSSDTGELFF. The CDR3 nucleotides are TGTGCCAGCAGTTACTCGTCAGACACCGGGGAGCTGTTTTTT. The chain joins TRBV6-5 to TRBJ2-2; D gene ambiguous. CDR3 size: 14 residues. Trimming left V 0 bases short and J 3 bases short, with 5 bases between. The germline CDR1 and CDR2 sequences are MNHEY and SVGAGI.

The V call is TRBV7-3, the J call TRBJ2-5; 11 bases are a match to TRBD2. Per germline, CDR1 SGHTA and CDR2 FQGTGA. With 2 bases clipped from V and 3 bases from J, the junction kept 5 bases outside the gene matches. The CDR3 covers 16 residues. CDR3 region: CASSLQTSGAKETQYF. CDR3 in DNA: TGTGCCAGCAGCTTACAGACTAGCGGGGCAAAAGAGACCCAGTACTTC.

This chain connects TRBV6-2 or TRBV6-3 to TRBJ2-2; tentatively, D is TRBD1 (5 bases). Germline lookup yields CDR1 MNHEY and CDR2 SVGEGT. The CDR3 extends over 14 amino acids. Trimming took off 5 bases at V and 1 base at J, with 8 bases between the two ends. CDR3 loop: CASSPDRNTGELFF. For the CDR3, the DNA is TGTGCCAGCAGTCCCGACAGGAACACCGGGGAGCTGTTTTTT.

J is TRBJ2-2 and V is TRBV5-5; TRBD1 aligns across 9 bases. J lost 5 bases, V lost 0 bases, and 8 bases had no gene match. Germline V gene sequence: CDR1 SGHKS, CDR2 YYEKEE (reference sequence). The CDR3 runs to 17 residues. The CDR3 nucleotides read TGTGCCAGCAGCTTGGAATACAGGGGGCAGGGTACCGGGGAGCTGTTTTTT. Its protein product is CASSLEYRGQGTGELFF.

This chain links TRBV6-2 or TRBV6-3 with TRBJ1-1; possible D gene TRBD1, 6 bases. Germline CDR1 is MNHEY and CDR2 is SVGEGT. Trimming stripped 1 base from V and 8 bases from J, with 11 bases between. CDR3 size: 13 residues. The chain's CDR3 is CASSYFTGIEAFF. DNA for the CDR3: TGTGCCAGCAGTTACTTTACAGGGATCGAAGCTTTCTTT.

This chain connects TRBV5-5 to TRBJ2-5, with D possibly being TRBD1 (7 bases). Per the germline V gene, CDR1 is SGHKS and CDR2 is YYEKEE (reference sequence). CDR3 size: 17 residues. Trimming took 3 bases from V and 7 from J, leaving 25 bases between them. The CDR3 DNA follows: TGTGCCAGCAGCTCATTGCAGGCAGGGGGGACGATTGGGACCCAGTACTTC. This codes for CASSSLQAGGTIGTQYF.